This T cell receptor beta chain derives from a study of blood T cells in healthy people across ages. Study results and caveats: While age rose, TCR beta diversity per million T cells dropped in a roughly linear way.

CDR3 length: 15 amino acids. The germline gives CDR1 DFQATT, CDR2 SNEGSKA (reference sequence). For the second PCR, which ran for roughly 6 to 11 cycles, a sample-barcoded 5' primer and a J-beta primer mix were used. The study obtained at least 2.5 million CDR3-containing paired-end reads from every sample. In TCRdb, the 5' RACE reads were re-called with MiXCR into one record per CDR3 protein. In the table there are 800,000 or so distinct CDR3 sequences, 20% to 25% of which are singletons. Ranging in age from about 6 to 95, the donors were healthy Caucasian individuals from Russia. Per individual sample, total RNA of at least 5 micrograms was extracted. A word on this clonotype: Its antigen is still unknown. An end of the junction differs from the germline gene, which may be a read error.

This same sample was also taken into another study, of T cells of mothers and their children.

The sample consisted of blood. The chain employs TRBV20-1 and TRBJ2-5; 11 nucleotides align to TRBD2. This sequence originates from a boy aged 5-17 years in good health. CDR3 residues: CSTSQLAGAWETQYF. As DNA, the CDR3 is TGCAGTACTAGCCAACTAGCGGGGGCTTGGGAGACCCAGTACTTC.